The entry below gives a single T cell receptor (beta chain) sequence along with its context. This entry is derived from a study of patients and donors after allogeneic stem cell transplantation. From the RT-PCR reads, TCRdb called clonotypes with MiXCR, one entry per CDR3 protein. The profile covers approximately 430,000 distinct CDR3 sequences, with roughly 16% appearing a single time and less than 9.5% taken by the ten largest. The sequence was obtained from a human donor who was either an allogeneic HSCT recipient or a stem cell or donor lymphocyte infusion donor (not recorded which). It is not recorded whose cells these are; they may come from a transplant donor. The specimen was blood, either unsorted or a sorted T cell fraction (not recorded which).

Here the CDR3 DNA reads TGTGCCAGCAGCTTTCTGGACTCGATGAAGAACACTGAAGCTTTCTTT. Residues: CASSFLDSMKNTEAFF. The gene calls are TRBV5-6 and TRBJ1-1; D is unresolved. Germline values: CDR1 SGHDT, CDR2 YYEEEE. The CDR3 has 16 residues. Between the trimmed V and J ends, which lost 2 bases and 1 base, there was a span of 15 bases.